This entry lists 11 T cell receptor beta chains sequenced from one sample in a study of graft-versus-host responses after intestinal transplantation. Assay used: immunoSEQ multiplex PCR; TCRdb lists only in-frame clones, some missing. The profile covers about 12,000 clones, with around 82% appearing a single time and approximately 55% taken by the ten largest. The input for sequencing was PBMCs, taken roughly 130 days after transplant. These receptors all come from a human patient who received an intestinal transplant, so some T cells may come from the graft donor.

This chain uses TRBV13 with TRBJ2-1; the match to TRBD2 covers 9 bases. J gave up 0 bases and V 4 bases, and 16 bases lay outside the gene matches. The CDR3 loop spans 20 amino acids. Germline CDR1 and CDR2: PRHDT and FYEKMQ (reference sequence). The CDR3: CASSSTPKRLAAHSYNEQFF. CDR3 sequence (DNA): TGTGCCAGCAGCTCAACCCCGAAGAGACTAGCGGCTCACTCCTACAATGAGCAGTTCTTC.

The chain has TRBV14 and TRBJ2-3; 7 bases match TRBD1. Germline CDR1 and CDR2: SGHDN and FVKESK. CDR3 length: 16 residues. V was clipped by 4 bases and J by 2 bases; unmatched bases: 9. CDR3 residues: CASSPYRGRATDTQYF. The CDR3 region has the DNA TGTGCCAGCAGCCCTTACAGGGGAAGGGCCACAGATACGCAGTATTTT.

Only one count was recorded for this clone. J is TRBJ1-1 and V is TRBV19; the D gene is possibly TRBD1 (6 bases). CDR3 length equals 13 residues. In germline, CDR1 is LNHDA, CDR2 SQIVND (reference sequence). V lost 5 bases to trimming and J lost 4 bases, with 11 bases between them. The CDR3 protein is CASSFSRGTEAFF. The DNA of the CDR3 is TGTGCCAGTAGTTTTAGCAGGGGCACTGAAGCTTTCTTT. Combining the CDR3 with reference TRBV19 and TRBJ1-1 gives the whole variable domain DGGITQSPKYLFRKEGQNVTLSCEQNLNHDAMYWYRQDPGQGLRLIYYSQIVNDFQKGDIAEGYSVSREKKESFPLTVTSAQKNPTAFYLCASSFSRGTEAFFGQGTRLTVV.

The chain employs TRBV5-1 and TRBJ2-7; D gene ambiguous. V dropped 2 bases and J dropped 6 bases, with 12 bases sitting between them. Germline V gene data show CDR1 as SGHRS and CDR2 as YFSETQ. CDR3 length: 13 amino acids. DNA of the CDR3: TGCGCCAGCAGCTTAACGTCCGCCGGCGAGCAGTACTTC. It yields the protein CASSLTSAGEQYF.

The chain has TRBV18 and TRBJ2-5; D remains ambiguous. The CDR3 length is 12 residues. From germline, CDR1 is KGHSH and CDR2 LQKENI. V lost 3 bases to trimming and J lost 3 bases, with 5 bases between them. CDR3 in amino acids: CASSPFKETQYF. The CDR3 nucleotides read TGTGCCAGCTCACCCTTTAAAGAGACCCAGTACTTC.

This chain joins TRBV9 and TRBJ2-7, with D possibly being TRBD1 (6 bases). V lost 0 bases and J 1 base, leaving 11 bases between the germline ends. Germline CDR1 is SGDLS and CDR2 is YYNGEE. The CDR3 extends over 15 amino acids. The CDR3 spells CASSVAGTHSYEQYF. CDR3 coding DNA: TGTGCCAGCAGCGTAGCGGGGACACATTCCTACGAGCAGTACTTC.

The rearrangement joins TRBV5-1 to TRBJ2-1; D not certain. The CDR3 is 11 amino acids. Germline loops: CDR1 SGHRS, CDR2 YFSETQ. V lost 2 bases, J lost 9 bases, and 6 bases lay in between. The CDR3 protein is CASSFAAEQFF. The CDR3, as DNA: TGCGCCAGCAGCTTTGCTGCTGAGCAGTTCTTC. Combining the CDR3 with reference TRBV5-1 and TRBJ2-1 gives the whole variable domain KAGVTQTPRYLIKTRGQQVTLSCSPISGHRSVSWYQQTPGQGLQFLFEYFSETQRNKGNFPGRFSGRQFSNSRSEMNVSTLELGDSALYLCASSFAAEQFFGPGTRLTVL.

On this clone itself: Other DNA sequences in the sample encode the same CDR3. CDR3 DNA sequence: TGCGCCAGCAGCTTGGTTGTGAACACTGAAGCTTTCTTT. Amino acids: CASSLVVNTEAFF. The chain is built from TRBV5-1 and TRBJ1-1; D ambiguous. Germline loops: CDR1 SGHRS, CDR2 YFSETQ. The length of the CDR3 is 13 residues. V was cut by 0 bases and J by 0 bases, with 3 bases left in between.

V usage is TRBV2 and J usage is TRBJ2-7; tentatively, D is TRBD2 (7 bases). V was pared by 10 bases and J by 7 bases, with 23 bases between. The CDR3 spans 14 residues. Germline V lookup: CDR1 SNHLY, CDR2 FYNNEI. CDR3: CATTPGEGELEQYF. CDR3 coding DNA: TGTGCCACCACACCTGGGGAGGGGGAATTAGAGCAGTACTTC.

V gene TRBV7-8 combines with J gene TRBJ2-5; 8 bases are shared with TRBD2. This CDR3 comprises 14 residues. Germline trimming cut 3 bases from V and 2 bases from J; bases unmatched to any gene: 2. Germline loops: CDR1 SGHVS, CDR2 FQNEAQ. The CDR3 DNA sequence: TGTGCCAGCAGCTTCGGGGGGGCTCAAGAGACCCAGTACTTC. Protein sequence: CASSFGGAQETQYF.

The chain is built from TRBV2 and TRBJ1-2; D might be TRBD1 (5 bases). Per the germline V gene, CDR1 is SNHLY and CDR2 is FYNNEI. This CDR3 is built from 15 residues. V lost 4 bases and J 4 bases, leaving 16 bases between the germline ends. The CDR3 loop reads CASSGSGPGGYGYTF. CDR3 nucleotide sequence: TGTGCCAGCAGTGGTTCAGGCCCCGGGGGCTATGGCTACACCTTC.